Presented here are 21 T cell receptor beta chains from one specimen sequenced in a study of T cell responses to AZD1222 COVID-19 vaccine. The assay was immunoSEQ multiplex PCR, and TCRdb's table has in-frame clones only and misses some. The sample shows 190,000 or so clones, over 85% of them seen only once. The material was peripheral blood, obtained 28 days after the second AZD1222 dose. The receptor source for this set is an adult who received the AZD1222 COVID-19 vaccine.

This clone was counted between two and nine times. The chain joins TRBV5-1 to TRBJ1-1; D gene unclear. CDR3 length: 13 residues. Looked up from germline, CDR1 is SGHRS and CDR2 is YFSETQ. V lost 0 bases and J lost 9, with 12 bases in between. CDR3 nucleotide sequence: TGCGCCAGCAGCTTGGAGGGAGACCGGAAAGCTTTCTTT. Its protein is CASSLEGDRKAFF.

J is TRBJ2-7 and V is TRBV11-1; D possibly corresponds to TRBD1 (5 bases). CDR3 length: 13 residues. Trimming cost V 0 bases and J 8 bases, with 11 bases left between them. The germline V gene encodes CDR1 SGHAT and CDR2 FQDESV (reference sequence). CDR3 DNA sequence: TGTGCCAGCAGCTTAGCCAGGGAAACAAAGCAGTACTTC. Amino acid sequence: CASSLARETKQYF.

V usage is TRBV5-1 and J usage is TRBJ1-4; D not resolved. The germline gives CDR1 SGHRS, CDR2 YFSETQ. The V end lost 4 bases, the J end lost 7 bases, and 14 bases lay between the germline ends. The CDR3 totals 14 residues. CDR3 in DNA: TGCGCCAGCAGCCCCTCGACTACGGTTGAAAAACTGTTTTTT. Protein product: CASSPSTTVEKLFF.

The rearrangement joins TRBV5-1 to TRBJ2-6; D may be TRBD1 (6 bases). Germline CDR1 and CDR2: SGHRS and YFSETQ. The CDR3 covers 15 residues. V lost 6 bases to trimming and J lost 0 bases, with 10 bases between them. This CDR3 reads CASIWDTSGANVLTF. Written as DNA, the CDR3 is TGCGCCAGCATCTGGGACACCTCTGGGGCCAACGTCCTGACTTTC.

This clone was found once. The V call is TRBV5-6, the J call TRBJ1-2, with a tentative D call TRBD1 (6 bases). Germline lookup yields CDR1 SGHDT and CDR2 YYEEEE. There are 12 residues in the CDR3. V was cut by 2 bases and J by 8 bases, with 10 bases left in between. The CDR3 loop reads CASSLQGGGYTF. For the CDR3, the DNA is TGTGCCAGCAGCTTACAGGGAGGCGGCTACACCTTC.

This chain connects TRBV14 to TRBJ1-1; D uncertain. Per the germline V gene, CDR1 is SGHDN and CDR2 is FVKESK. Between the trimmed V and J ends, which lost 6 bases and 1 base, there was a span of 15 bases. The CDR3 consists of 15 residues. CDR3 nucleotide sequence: TGTGCCAGCAGTTACACGACGGGGAGGAACACTGAAGCTTTCTTT. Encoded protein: CASSYTTGRNTEAFF.

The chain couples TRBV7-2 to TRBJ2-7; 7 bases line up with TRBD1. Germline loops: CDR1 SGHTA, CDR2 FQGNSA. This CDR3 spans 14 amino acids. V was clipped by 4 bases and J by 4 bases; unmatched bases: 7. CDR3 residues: CASSSGTVTYEQYF. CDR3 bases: TGTGCCAGCAGCTCCGGGACAGTGACATACGAGCAGTACTTC.

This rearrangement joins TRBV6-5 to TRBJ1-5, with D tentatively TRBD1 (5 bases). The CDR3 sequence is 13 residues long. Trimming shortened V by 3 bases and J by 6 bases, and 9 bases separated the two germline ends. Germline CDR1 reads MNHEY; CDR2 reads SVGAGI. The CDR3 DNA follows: TGTGCCAGCAGTTATGTTGGGGGTCAGCCCCAGCATTTT. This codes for CASSYVGGQPQHF.

The CDR3 DNA is TGTGCCAGCAAGATCGGGATTCCCTATGGCTACACCTTC. Protein product: CASKIGIPYGYTF. The genes are TRBV28 and TRBJ1-2; no definite D call. Per germline, CDR1 MDHEN and CDR2 SYDVKM. The CDR3 has 13 residues. Deletions cut 7 bases from V and 4 bases from J, with 13 bases between.

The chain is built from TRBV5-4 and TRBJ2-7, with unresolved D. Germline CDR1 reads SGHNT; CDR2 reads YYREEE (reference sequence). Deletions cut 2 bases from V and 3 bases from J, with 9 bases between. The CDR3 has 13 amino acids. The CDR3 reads CASSFGWNYEQYF. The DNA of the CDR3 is TGTGCCAGCAGCTTTGGCTGGAACTACGAGCAGTACTTC.

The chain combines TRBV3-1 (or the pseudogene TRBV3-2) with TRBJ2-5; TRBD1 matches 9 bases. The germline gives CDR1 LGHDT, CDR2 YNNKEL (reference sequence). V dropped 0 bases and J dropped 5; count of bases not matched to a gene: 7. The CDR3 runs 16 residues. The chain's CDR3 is CASSQDLGTGMETQYF. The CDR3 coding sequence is TGTGCCAGCAGCCAAGATCTCGGGACAGGGATGGAGACCCAGTACTTC.

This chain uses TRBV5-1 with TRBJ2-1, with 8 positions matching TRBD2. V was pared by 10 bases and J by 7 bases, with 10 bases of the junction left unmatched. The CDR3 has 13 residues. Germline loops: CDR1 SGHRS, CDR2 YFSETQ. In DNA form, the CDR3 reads TGCGCCTCGGGGGGGACACTTACGAATGAGCAGTTCTTC. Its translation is CASGGTLTNEQFF. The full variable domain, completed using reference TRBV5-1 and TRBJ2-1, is KAGVTQTPRYLIKTRGQQVTLSCSPISGHRSVSWYQQTPGQGLQFLFEYFSETQRNKGNFPGRFSGRQFSNSRSEMNVSTLELGDSALYLCASGGTLTNEQFFGPGTRLTVL.

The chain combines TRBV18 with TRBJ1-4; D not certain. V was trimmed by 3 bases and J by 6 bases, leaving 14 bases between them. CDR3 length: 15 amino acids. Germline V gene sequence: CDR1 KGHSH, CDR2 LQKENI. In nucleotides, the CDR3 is TGTGCCAGCTCACCCGGCAGCAGGTTTGATGAAAAACTGTTTTTT. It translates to CASSPGSRFDEKLFF. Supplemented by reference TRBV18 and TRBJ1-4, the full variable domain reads NAGVMQNPRHLVRRRGQEARLRCSPMKGHSHVYWYRQLPEEGLKFMVYLQKENIIDESGMPKERFSAEFPKEGPSILRIQQVVRGDSAAYFCASSPGSRFDEKLFFGSGTQLSVL.

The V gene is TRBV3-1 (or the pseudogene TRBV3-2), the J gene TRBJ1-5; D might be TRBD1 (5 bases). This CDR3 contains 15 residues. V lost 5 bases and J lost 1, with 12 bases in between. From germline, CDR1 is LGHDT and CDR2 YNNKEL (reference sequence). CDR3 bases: TGTGCCAGCAGCACTGGGACCGTAAGCAATCAGCCCCAGCATTTT. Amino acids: CASSTGTVSNQPQHF.

In DNA, the CDR3 is TGTGCCAGCAGTTCCAGGGGTACGACCCAGCATTTT. Its translation: CASSSRGTTQHF. The chain has TRBV6-5 and TRBJ1-5; D is possibly TRBD1 (6 bases). Per germline, CDR1 MNHEY and CDR2 SVGAGI. Trimming shortened V by 4 bases and J by 11 bases, and 12 bases separated the two germline ends. This CDR3 is built from 12 residues.

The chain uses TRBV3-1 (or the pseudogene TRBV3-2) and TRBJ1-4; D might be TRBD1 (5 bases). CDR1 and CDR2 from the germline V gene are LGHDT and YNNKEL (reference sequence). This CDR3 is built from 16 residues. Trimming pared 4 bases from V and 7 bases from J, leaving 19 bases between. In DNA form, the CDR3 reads TGTGCCAGCAGCCCGGGTGGGACGGCTCATTTTGAAAAACTGTTTTTT. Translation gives CASSPGGTAHFEKLFF.

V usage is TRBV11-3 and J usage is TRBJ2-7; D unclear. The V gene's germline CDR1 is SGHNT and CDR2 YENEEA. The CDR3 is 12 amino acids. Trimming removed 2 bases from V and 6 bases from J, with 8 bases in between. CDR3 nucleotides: TGTGCCAGCAGCTTAATGGGCGGCGAGCAGTACTTC. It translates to CASSLMGGEQYF.

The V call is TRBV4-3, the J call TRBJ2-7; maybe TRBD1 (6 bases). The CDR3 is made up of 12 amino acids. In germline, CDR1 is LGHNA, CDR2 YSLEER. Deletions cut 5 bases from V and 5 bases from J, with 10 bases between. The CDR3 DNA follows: TGCGCCAGCAGCTTCAACAGGGACGAGCAGTACTTC. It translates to CASSFNRDEQYF.

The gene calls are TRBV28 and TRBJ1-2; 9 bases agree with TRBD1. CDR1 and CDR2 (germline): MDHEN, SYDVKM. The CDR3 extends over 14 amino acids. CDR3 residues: CAIQGASPNYGYTF. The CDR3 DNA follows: TGTGCTATACAGGGGGCCTCCCCTAACTATGGCTACACCTTC.

The CDR3 reads CSARVSSAQHF. CDR3 in DNA: TGCAGTGCTAGAGTGAGCTCAGCCCAGCATTTT. The chain couples TRBV20-1 to TRBJ1-5; D gene unclear. The V gene lost 1 base and the J gene lost 11 bases, with 9 bases spanning the gap. The CDR3 spans 11 residues. Germline V lookup: CDR1 DFQATT, CDR2 SNEGSKA (reference sequence).

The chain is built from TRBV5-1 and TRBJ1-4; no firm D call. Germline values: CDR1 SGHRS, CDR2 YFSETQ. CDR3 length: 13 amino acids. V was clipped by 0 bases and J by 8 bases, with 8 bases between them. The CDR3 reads CASSLGVREKLFF. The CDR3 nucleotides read TGCGCCAGCAGCTTGGGGGTTCGGGAAAAACTGTTTTTT.